This TCR beta chain was documented in a study of shared clonotypes between healthy human individuals. Comment on this clone: Its cognate antigen is unknown.

Points from the study as a whole: Larger estimated richness was generally seen in naive subsets than in memory subsets. A reduction in generation probabilities was seen for non-shared clonotypes relative to those shared by all four donors.

Those who donated, Caucasian adults without exception, all lived in Nashville, Tennessee. From germline, CDR1 is SGDLS and CDR2 YYNGEE. The CDR3 totals 15 residues. Germline trimming cut 0 bases from V and 6 bases from J; bases unmatched to any gene: 6. On sorted subsets, replicate PCRs used about 200 ng DNA, or 25,000 to 35,000 T cell genomes. Repertoires were generated with immunoSEQ multiplex PCR, while TCRdb's copy carries only in-frame clones and drops some. This table holds approximately 2.5 million clones, 80% to 95% found once. The receptor comes from a man aged 18 to 30 in good health. Some clones in this sample may be carry-over from other donors' samples. The rearrangement joins TRBV9 to TRBJ2-1; 7 nucleotides agree with TRBD2. The source material was naive CD4+ T cells from PBMCs. Subset of the sample: CD45RA+ positively selected. Here the CDR3 DNA reads TGTGCCAGCAGCGTAGGACTAGCTGCGGTCAATGAGCAGTTCTTC. This codes for CASSVGLAAVNEQFF.